Listed below are T cell receptor beta chains from one sample, sequenced in a study of blood T cell repertoires in COVID-19. TCRdb's copy holds only in-frame clones and misses some; the assay was immunoSEQ multiplex PCR. Of a few hundred thousand clones in the sample, around 86% were seen once. The sample consisted of PBMCs or T cells enriched from blood (not recorded which). The receptor set was obtained from a middle-aged woman with acute COVID-19. CDR3s include the opening cysteine and the closing phenylalanine or tryptophan. The order of the fields is J gene, clone size, V gene, D gene, CDR3 protein, CDR3 DNA. A D gene is named only where the DNA matches it firmly. The size field is filled for only some rows; it gives once, few, many or a size class.

J: TRBJ2-7
size: NA
V: TRBV19
D: TRBD2
CDR3: CASRTSGSPNEQYF
DNA: TGTGCCAGTAGAACTAGCGGGAGCCCCAACGAGCAGTACTTC

J: TRBJ2-3
size: NA
V: TRBV5-1
D: TRBD1
CDR3: CASGTGGRSTDTQYF
DNA: TGCGCCAGCGGAACAGGGGGCAGGAGCACAGATACGCAGTATTTT

J: TRBJ2-4
size: NA
V: TRBV5-6
D: NA
CDR3: CASSLFERANIQYF
DNA: TGTGCCAGCAGCTTGTTTGAGAGGGCGAACATTCAGTACTTC

J: TRBJ1-6
size: NA
V: TRBV7-2
D: TRBD1
CDR3: CASSLVPGQVSNSPLHF
DNA: TGTGCCAGCAGCTTAGTTCCTGGACAGGTTTCGAATTCACCCCTCCACTTT

J: TRBJ2-3
size: NA
V: TRBV5-1
D: NA
CDR3: CASSKRTPGTDTQYF
DNA: TGCGCCAGCAGCAAACGGACTCCTGGCACAGATACGCAGTATTTT

J: TRBJ1-2
size: NA
V: TRBV19
D: TRBD1
CDR3: CASSRDRTYGYTF
DNA: TGTGCCAGTAGCCGGGACAGGACCTATGGCTACACCTTC

J: TRBJ1-5
size: NA
V: TRBV2
D: NA
CDR3: CASGSDRHSNQPQHF
DNA: TGTGCCAGCGGTTCAGACAGACATAGCAATCAGCCCCAGCATTTT

J: TRBJ2-4
size: NA
V: TRBV30
D: TRBD2
CDR3: CAWSPGGTGKNIQYF
DNA: TGTGCCTGGAGCCCGGGGGGGACGGGCAAAAACATTCAGTACTTC

J: TRBJ1-5
size: NA
V: TRBV9
D: NA
CDR3: CASSVDPDQPQHF
DNA: TGTGCCAGCAGCGTAGATCCGGATCAGCCCCAGCATTTT

J: TRBJ1-1
size: NA
V: TRBV3-1/TRBV3-2
D: TRBD1
CDR3: CASSLRGSLQGTRGNTEAFF
DNA: TGTGCCAGCAGCCTTAGAGGTAGTTTACAGGGGACTAGAGGGAACACTGAAGCTTTCTTT

J: TRBJ2-3
size: NA
V: TRBV7-7
D: TRBD2
CDR3: CASSPSGRPPDTQYF
DNA: TGTGCCAGCAGCCCCAGCGGGAGGCCCCCCGATACGCAGTATTTT

J: TRBJ2-5
size: NA
V: TRBV11-3
D: TRBD1
CDR3: CASSHGQEQETQYF
DNA: TGTGCCAGCAGCCATGGACAGGAGCAAGAGACCCAGTACTTC

J: TRBJ2-6
size: once
V: TRBV4-2
D: TRBD2
CDR3: CASSQAISGFTSSGANVLTF
DNA: TGTGCCAGCAGCCAAGCGATTAGCGGGTTTACCAGCTCTGGGGCCAACGTCCTGACTTTC

J: TRBJ1-2
size: NA
V: TRBV28
D: NA
CDR3: CASSLELNYGYTF
DNA: TGTGCCAGCAGTTTAGAGTTGAATTATGGCTACACCTTC

J: TRBJ2-1
size: NA
V: TRBV9
D: TRBD2
CDR3: CASSIGPWGREGNEQFF
DNA: TGTGCCAGCAGCATAGGGCCTTGGGGGCGGGAGGGAAATGAGCAGTTCTTC

J: TRBJ2-3
size: NA
V: TRBV19
D: NA
CDR3: CASSQGPDTQYF
DNA: TGTGCCAGTAGTCAGGGGCCTGATACGCAGTATTTT

J: TRBJ2-7
size: few
V: TRBV2
D: NA
CDR3: CASMRLVEYEQYF
DNA: TGTGCCAGCATGCGGCTAGTGGAATACGAGCAGTACTTC

J: TRBJ2-7
size: NA
V: TRBV4-1
D: NA
CDR3: CASSQERVSSYEQYF
DNA: TGCGCCAGCAGCCAGGAGCGGGTAAGCTCCTACGAGCAGTACTTC

J: TRBJ1-5
size: NA
V: TRBV4-1
D: NA
CDR3: CASSLFGNQPQHF
DNA: TGCGCCAGCAGCCTTTTCGGCAATCAGCCCCAGCATTTT

J: TRBJ1-6
size: NA
V: TRBV7-3
D: NA
CDR3: CASSLDSVNSPLHF
DNA: TGTGCCAGCAGCTTAGACAGTGTTAATTCACCCCTCCACTTT

J: TRBJ1-2
size: NA
V: TRBV28
D: NA
CDR3: CASSTLRGGGYTF
DNA: TGTGCCAGCAGTACCTTAAGAGGGGGTGGCTACACCTTC

J: TRBJ1-5
size: NA
V: TRBV19
D: TRBD1
CDR3: CASSIGYRGNQPQHF
DNA: TGTGCCAGTAGTATAGGGTACAGGGGAAATCAGCCCCAGCATTTT

J: TRBJ2-7
size: NA
V: TRBV11-3
D: NA
CDR3: CASSFSESYEQYF
DNA: TGTGCCAGCAGCTTTAGCGAATCCTACGAGCAGTACTTC

J: TRBJ2-5
size: NA
V: TRBV5-1
D: NA
CDR3: CASSWRSWQGTETQYF
DNA: TGCGCCAGCAGCTGGCGCAGTTGGCAGGGGACGGAGACCCAGTACTTC

J: TRBJ2-7
size: NA
V: TRBV24-1
D: NA
CDR3: CATSSAQVAIYEQYF
DNA: TGTGCCACCTCCTCGGCACAGGTAGCAATCTACGAGCAGTACTTC

J: TRBJ2-3
size: NA
V: TRBV11-2
D: NA
CDR3: CASTPPAEDTQYF
DNA: TGTGCCAGCACCCCCCCAGCGGAGGATACGCAGTATTTT

J: TRBJ2-1
size: NA
V: TRBV9
D: NA
CDR3: CASSVGSGEQFF
DNA: TGTGCCAGCAGCGTTGGTAGCGGTGAGCAGTTCTTC

J: TRBJ2-1
size: NA
V: TRBV12-3/TRBV12-4
D: NA
CDR3: CASRGLQGEQFF
DNA: TGTGCCAGCAGGGGACTTCAAGGTGAGCAGTTCTTC

J: TRBJ2-3
size: few
V: TRBV15
D: NA
CDR3: CATSRRAVSTDTQYF
DNA: TGTGCCACCAGCAGACGAGCGGTATCCACAGATACGCAGTATTTT

J: TRBJ2-7
size: NA
V: TRBV13
D: NA
CDR3: CASSPTGSIYEQYF
DNA: TGTGCCAGCAGCCCCACGGGTAGTATCTACGAGCAGTACTTC

J: TRBJ2-1
size: NA
V: TRBV19
D: NA
CDR3: CASSMELGTNNEQFF
DNA: TGTGCCAGTAGTATGGAGCTCGGGACAAACAATGAGCAGTTCTTC

J: TRBJ1-2
size: NA
V: TRBV28
D: NA
CDR3: CASSFNQDYGYTF
DNA: TGTGCCAGCAGTTTTAATCAGGACTATGGCTACACCTTC

J: TRBJ2-1
size: NA
V: TRBV5-5
D: NA
CDR3: CASSLNRVARSYNEQFF
DNA: TGTGCCAGTAGCTTGAACAGGGTTGCTAGATCCTACAATGAGCAGTTCTTC

J: TRBJ1-5
size: NA
V: TRBV10-2
D: NA
CDR3: CASRDNSNQPQHF
DNA: TGCGCCAGCAGGGACAACAGCAATCAGCCCCAGCATTTT

J: TRBJ1-6
size: few
V: TRBV4-3
D: NA
CDR3: CASSQDWEGNSPLHF
DNA: TGCGCCAGCAGCCAAGATTGGGAGGGAAATTCACCCCTCCACTTT

J: TRBJ1-2
size: NA
V: TRBV12-3/TRBV12-4
D: NA
CDR3: CASSLQGLYGYTF
DNA: TGTGCCAGCAGTTTACAGGGCCTCTATGGCTACACCTTC

J: TRBJ1-2
size: few
V: TRBV4-1
D: NA
CDR3: CASSQHAGPNYGYTF
DNA: TGCGCCAGCAGCCAACACGCGGGACCTAACTATGGCTACACCTTC

J: TRBJ1-2
size: NA
V: TRBV15
D: NA
CDR3: CATSRDRNGYTF
DNA: TGTGCCACCAGCAGAGATCGTAATGGCTACACCTTC

J: TRBJ2-7
size: few
V: TRBV7-3
D: TRBD2
CDR3: CASSLGGSPEQYF
DNA: TGTGCCAGCAGCTTAGGCGGGAGTCCCGAGCAGTACTTC

J: TRBJ2-7
size: NA
V: TRBV3-1/TRBV3-2
D: NA
CDR3: CASSPRTAYEQYF
DNA: TGTGCCAGCAGCCCCCGGACAGCCTACGAGCAGTACTTC

J: TRBJ2-1
size: NA
V: TRBV4-2
D: NA
CDR3: CASSQDERNSYNEQFF
DNA: TGTGCCAGCAGCCAGGACGAGCGGAACTCCTACAATGAGCAGTTCTTC

J: TRBJ2-1
size: few
V: TRBV5-1
D: TRBD2
CDR3: CASSFGTSAPNEQFF
DNA: TGCGCCAGCAGCTTCGGGACTAGCGCCCCAAATGAGCAGTTCTTC

J: TRBJ2-3
size: once
V: TRBV28
D: NA
CDR3: CASSSFTRQDLTDTQYF
DNA: TGTGCCAGCAGTTCTTTCACAAGACAGGACTTGACAGATACGCAGTATTTT

J: TRBJ2-1
size: NA
V: TRBV27
D: NA
CDR3: CASSPQGSGRYNEQFF
DNA: TGTGCCAGCAGTCCACAGGGATCGGGACGGTACAATGAGCAGTTCTTC

J: TRBJ1-6
size: NA
V: TRBV30
D: NA
CDR3: CAWSVQGKGPLHF
DNA: TGTGCCTGGAGTGTACAGGGAAAAGGCCCCCTCCACTTT

J: TRBJ1-5
size: NA
V: TRBV12-3/TRBV12-4
D: NA
CDR3: CASSSGVQPQHF
DNA: TGTGCCAGCAGTTCAGGGGTCCAGCCCCAGCATTTT

J: TRBJ1-6
size: NA
V: TRBV11-2
D: NA
CDR3: CASSLEALEDSPLHF
DNA: TGTGCCAGCAGCTTAGAGGCCTTGGAGGATTCACCCCTCCACTTT

J: TRBJ1-5
size: NA
V: TRBV6-5
D: NA
CDR3: CASSYRADRQPQHF
DNA: TGTGCCAGCAGTTACCGGGCCGACAGGCAGCCCCAGCATTTT